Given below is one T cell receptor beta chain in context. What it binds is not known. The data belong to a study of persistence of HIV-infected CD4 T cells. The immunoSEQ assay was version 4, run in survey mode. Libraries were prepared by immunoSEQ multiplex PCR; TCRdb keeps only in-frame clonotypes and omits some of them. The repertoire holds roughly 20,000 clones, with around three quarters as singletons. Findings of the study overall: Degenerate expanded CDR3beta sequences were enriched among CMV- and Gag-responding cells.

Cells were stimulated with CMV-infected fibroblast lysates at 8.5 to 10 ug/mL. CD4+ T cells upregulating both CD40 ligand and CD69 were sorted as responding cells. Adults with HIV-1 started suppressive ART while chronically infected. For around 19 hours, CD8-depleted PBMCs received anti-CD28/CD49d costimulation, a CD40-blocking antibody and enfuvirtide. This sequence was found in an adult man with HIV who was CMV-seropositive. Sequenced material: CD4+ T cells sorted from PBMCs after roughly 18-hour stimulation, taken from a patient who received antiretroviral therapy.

The DNA for the CDR3 is TGTGCCAGCAGCTCCGCGACTAGCGGGGGGGCAGATACGCAGTATTTT. Translation gives CASSSATSGGADTQYF. This chain uses TRBV11-3 with TRBJ2-3, with 14 bases fitting TRBD2. Unmatched junction bases numbered 4, after V lost 4 bases and J lost 4 bases. The CDR3 consists of 16 residues. Germline lookup yields CDR1 SGHNT and CDR2 YENEEA.